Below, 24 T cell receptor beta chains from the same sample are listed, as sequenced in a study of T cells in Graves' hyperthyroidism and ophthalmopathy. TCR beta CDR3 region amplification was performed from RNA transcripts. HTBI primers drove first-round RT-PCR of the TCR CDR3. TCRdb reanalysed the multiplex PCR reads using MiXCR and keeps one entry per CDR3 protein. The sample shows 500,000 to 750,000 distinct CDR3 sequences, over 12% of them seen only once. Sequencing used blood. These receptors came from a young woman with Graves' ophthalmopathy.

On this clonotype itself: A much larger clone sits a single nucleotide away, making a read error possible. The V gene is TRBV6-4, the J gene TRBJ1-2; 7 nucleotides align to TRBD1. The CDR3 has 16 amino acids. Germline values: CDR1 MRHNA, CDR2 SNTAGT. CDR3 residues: CASSYSWTGPVYGYTF. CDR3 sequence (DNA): TGTGCCAGCAGTTACTCCTGGACAGGTCCTGTCTATGGCTACACCTTC.

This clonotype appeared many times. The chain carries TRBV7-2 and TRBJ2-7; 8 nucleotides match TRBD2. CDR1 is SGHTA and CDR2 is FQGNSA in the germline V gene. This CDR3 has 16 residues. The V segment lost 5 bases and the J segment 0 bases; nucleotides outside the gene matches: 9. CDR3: CASSPGGELGSYEQYF. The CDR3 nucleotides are TGTGCCAGCAGCCCCGGGGGGGAACTGGGCTCCTACGAGCAGTACTTC.

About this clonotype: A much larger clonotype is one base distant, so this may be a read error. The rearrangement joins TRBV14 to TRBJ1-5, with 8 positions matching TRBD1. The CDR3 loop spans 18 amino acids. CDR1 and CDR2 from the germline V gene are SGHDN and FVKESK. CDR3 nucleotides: TGTGCCAACAGCCAGGGCCTAGACAGGGGATATAGCAATCAGCCCCAGCATTTT. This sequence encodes CANSQGLDRGYSNQPQHF.

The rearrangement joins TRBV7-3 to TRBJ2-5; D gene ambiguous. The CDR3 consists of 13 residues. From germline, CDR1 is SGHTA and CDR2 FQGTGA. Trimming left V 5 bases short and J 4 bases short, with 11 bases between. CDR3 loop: CASSRTPGETQYF. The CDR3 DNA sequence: TGTGCCAGCAGCCGAACTCCGGGAGAGACCCAGTACTTC.

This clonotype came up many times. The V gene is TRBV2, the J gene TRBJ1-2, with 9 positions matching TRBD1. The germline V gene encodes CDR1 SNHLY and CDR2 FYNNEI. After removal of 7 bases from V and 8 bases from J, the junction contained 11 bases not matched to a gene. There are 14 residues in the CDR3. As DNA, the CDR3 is TGTGCCAGCATCATGGGGGACAGGGTAGGCGGCTACACCTTC. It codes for CASIMGDRVGGYTF.

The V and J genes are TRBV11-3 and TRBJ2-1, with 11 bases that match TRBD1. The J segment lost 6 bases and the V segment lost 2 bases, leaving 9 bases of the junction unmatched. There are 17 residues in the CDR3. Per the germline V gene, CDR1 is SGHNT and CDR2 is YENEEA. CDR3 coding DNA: TGTGCCAGCAGCTTAAGGGGACGGGACAGGGGGGGCAATGAGCAGTTCTTC. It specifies CASSLRGRDRGGNEQFF.

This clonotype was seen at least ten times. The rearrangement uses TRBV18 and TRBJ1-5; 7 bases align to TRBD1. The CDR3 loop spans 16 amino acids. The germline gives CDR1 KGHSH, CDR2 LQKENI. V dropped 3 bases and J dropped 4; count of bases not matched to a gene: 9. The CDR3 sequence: CASSPGGTGANQPQHF. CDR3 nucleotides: TGTGCCAGCTCACCCGGGGGTACAGGGGCGAATCAGCCCCAGCATTTT.

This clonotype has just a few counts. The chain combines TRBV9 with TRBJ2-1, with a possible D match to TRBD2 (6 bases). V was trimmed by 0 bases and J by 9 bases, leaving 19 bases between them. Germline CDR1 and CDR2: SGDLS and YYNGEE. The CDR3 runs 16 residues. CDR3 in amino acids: CASSVDVGGNLSEQFF. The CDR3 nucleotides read TGTGCCAGCAGCGTAGATGTCGGCGGGAATTTAAGTGAGCAGTTCTTC.

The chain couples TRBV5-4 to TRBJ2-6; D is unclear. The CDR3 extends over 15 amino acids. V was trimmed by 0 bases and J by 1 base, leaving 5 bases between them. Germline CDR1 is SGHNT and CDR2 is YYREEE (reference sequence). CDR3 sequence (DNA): TGTGCCAGCAGCTTGGTAGTGTCTGGGGCCAACGTCCTGACTTTC. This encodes CASSLVVSGANVLTF.

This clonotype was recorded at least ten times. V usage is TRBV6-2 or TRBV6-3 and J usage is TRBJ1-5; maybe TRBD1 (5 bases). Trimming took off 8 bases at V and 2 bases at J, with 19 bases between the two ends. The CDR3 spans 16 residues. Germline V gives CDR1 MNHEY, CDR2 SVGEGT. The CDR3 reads CASGKGSLGGNQPQHF. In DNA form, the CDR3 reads TGTGCCAGCGGCAAAGGTAGTTTGGGGGGCAATCAGCCCCAGCATTTT.

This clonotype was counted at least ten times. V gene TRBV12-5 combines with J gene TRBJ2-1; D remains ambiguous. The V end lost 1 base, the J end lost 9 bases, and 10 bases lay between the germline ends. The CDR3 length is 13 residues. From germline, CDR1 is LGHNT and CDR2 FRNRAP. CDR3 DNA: TGTGCTAGTGGTTTGGGGGTTGAGAGTGAGCAGTTCTTC. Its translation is CASGLGVESEQFF.

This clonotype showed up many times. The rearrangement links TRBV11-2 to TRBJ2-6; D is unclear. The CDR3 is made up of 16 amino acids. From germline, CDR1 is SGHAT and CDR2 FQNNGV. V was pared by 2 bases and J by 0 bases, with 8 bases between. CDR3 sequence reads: CASSLFLNSGANVLTF. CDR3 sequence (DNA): TGTGCCAGCAGCTTATTCCTGAACTCTGGGGCCAACGTCCTGACTTTC.

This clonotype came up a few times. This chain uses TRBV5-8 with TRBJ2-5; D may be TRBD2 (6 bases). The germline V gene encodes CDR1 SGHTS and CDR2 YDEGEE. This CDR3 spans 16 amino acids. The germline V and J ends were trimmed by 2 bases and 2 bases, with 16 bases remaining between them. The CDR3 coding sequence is TGTGCCAGCAGCTTCGGGGCGGGATACCTACAAGAGACCCAGTACTTC. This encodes CASSFGAGYLQETQYF.

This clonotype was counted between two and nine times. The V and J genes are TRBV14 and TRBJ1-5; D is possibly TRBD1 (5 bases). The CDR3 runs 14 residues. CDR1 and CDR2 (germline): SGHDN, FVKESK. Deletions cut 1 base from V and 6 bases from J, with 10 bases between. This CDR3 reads CASSQGQGSQPQHF. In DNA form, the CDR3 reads TGTGCCAGCAGCCAAGGGCAGGGCTCTCAGCCCCAGCATTTT. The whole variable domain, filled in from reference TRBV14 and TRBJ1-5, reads EAGVTQFPSHSVIEKGQTVTLRCDPISGHDNLYWYRRVMGKEIKFLLHFVKESKQDESGMPNNRFLAERTGGTYSTLKVQPAELEDSGVYFCASSQGQGSQPQHFGDGTRLSIL.

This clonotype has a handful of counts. For the CDR3, the DNA is TGCGCCAGCAGCCTCCCCCAAGACTCCTCCTATGGCTACACCTTC. This gives the protein CASSLPQDSSYGYTF. The chain joins TRBV4-1 to TRBJ1-2; D is unclear. The CDR3 covers 15 residues. Germline V gives CDR1 MGHRA, CDR2 YSYEKL. V lost 4 bases and J 4 bases, leaving 16 bases between the germline ends.

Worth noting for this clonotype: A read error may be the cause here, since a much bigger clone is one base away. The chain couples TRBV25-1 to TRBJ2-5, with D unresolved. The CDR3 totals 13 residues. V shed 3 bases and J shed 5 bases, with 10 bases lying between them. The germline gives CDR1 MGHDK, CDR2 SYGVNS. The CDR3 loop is CASSEGARETQYF. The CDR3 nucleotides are TGTGCCAGCAGTGAGGGTGCGCGGGAGACCCAGTACTTC.

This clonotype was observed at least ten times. The CDR3 sequence is CASSSTGSLFLYEQYF. CDR3 sequence (DNA): TGTGCCAGCAGCTCCACGGGCAGTCTGTTCCTCTACGAGCAGTACTTC. The rearrangement links TRBV12-3 or TRBV12-4 to TRBJ2-7; D unresolved. The V end lost 6 bases, the J end lost 3 bases, and 21 bases lay between the germline ends. The CDR3 is made up of 16 amino acids.

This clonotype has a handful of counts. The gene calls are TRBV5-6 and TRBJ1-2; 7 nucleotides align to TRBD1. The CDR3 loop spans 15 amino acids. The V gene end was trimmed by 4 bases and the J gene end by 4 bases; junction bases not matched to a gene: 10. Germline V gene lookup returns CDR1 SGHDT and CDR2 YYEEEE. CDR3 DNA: TGTGCCAGCAGCCGGAGGGGACAGACGCTCTATGGCTACACCTTC. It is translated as CASSRRGQTLYGYTF.

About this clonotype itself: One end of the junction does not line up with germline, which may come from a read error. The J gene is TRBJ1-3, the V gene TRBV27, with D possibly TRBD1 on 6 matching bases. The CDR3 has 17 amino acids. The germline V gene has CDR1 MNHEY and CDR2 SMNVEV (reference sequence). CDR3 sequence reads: CASSLKGQLSSGNAIYF. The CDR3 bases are TGTGCCAGCAGTTTGAAAGGACAGCTGAGCTCTGGAAACGCCATATATTTT.

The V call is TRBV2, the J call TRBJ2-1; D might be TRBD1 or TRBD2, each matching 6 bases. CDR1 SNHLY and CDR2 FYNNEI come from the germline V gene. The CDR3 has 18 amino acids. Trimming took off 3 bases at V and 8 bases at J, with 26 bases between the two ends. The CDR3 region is CASSERGVVGKGGHEQFF. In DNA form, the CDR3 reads TGTGCCAGCAGTGAGAGGGGGGTCGTGGGGAAAGGCGGCCATGAGCAGTTCTTC.

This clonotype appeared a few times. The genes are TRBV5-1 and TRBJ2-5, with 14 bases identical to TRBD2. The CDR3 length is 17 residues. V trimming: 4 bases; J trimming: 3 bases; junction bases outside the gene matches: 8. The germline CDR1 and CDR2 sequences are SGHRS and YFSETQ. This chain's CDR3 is CASSTGTSGRMEETQYF. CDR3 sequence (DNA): TGCGCCAGCAGCACCGGGACTAGCGGGAGAATGGAAGAGACCCAGTACTTC.

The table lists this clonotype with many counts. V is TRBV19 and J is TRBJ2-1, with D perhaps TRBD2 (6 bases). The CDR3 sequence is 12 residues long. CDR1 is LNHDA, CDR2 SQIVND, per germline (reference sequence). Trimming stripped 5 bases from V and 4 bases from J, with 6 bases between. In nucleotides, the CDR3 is TGTGCCAGTAGTGGGGGGTACAATGAGCAGTTCTTC. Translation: CASSGGYNEQFF.

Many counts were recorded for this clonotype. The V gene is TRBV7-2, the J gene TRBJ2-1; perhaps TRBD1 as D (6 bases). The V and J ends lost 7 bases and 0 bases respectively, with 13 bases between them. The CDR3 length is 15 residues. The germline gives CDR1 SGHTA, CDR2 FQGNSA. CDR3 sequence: CASTRTAYSYNEQFF. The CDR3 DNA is TGTGCCAGCACCAGGACAGCTTACTCCTACAATGAGCAGTTCTTC.

The CDR3 spells CASSAMTGGNEKLFF. CDR3 bases: TGTGCCAGCAGTGCAATGACAGGCGGTAATGAAAAACTGTTTTTT. J is TRBJ1-4 and V is TRBV6-1, with D maybe TRBD1 (6 bases). The CDR3 is 15 residues long. Trimming removed 4 bases at V and 4 bases at J, with 13 bases between. From germline, CDR1 is MNHNS and CDR2 SASEGT.